The clone carrying this T cell receptor (beta chain) was counted at least ten times. Its antigen is as yet unknown. The data stem from a study of T-cell reconstitution after alpha-beta-depleted transplantation in children. Findings of the study overall: High day-60 TCRbeta diversity in some patients came from surviving recipient T cells and thymic progenitors.

Library preparation (for TCRbeta) was performed with unique molecular identifiers. TCRdb reprocessed the PCR reads via MiXCR and lists one record per CDR3 protein. The profile shows about 200,000 distinct CDR3 sequences, 17% of them singletons. The germline CDR1 and CDR2 sequences are SQVTM and ANQGSEA. The CDR3 length is 12 residues. Trimming shortened V by 5 bases and J by 4 bases, and 9 bases separated the two germline ends. The input for sequencing was PBMCs, mostly from graft donor cells, taken 360 days after TCRalphabeta/CD19-depleted stem cell transplant. This TCR came from a male patient aged 2-9 years who had a stem cell transplant for acute lymphoblastic leukemia, so the T cells may come from the graft donor. This chain joins TRBV29-1 and TRBJ1-5; tentative D call: TRBD1 (6 bases). The CDR3, as DNA: TGCAGCGTTCGACAGGTTAATCAGCCCCAGCATTTT. Protein product: CSVRQVNQPQHF.